Following are 10 T cell receptor beta chains from one sample sequenced in a study of blood T cells in healthy people across ages. Alongside a J-beta primer mix, a sample-barcoded 5' primer served in a second PCR lasting about 7 to 11 cycles. MiXCR, run by TCRdb on the 5' RACE reads, gives a single entry per CDR3 protein. This table holds about 320,000 distinct CDR3 sequences, less than 30% found once. Sequencing input: blood. These receptors were obtained from a woman aged 70-85 years in good health.

This clonotype was counted between two and nine times. The gene calls are TRBV5-5 and TRBJ1-4; D gene ambiguous. This CDR3 is built from 11 residues. Trimming removed 2 bases from V and 10 bases from J, with 6 bases in between. Germline values: CDR1 SGHKS, CDR2 YYEKEE (reference sequence). The CDR3 coding sequence is TGTGCCAGCAGCTTAAGTGGAAAACTGTTTTTT. This encodes CASSLSGKLFF.

The sample holds many counts of this clonotype. This chain joins TRBV7-9 and TRBJ1-4; no reliable D call. CDR3 length: 14 residues. The V gene lost 1 base and the J gene lost 3 bases, with 6 bases spanning the gap. In germline, CDR1 is SEHNR, CDR2 FQNEAQ (reference sequence). In DNA form, the CDR3 reads TGTGCCAGCAGCTTAGGAAGCTCTAATGAAAAACTGTTTTTT. This codes for CASSLGSSNEKLFF. Full variable domain (outside the CDR3, taken from reference TRBV7-9 and TRBJ1-4): DTGVSQNPRHKITKRGQNVTFRCDPISEHNRLYWYRQTLGQGPEFLTYFQNEAQLEKSRLLSDRFSAERPKGSFSTLEIQRTEQGDSAMYLCASSLGSSNEKLFFGSGTQLSVL.

This clonotype has at least ten counts. This sequence joins TRBV6-1 and TRBJ2-2; 12 nucleotides line up with TRBD2. Looked up from germline, CDR1 is MNHNS and CDR2 is SASEGT. The trim removed 7 bases at V and 5 bases at J, leaving 11 bases unmatched. The CDR3 contains 17 residues. This CDR3 is CASINYGLAGRTGELFF. The CDR3 DNA follows: TGTGCCAGCATAAACTATGGACTAGCGGGAAGGACCGGGGAGCTGTTTTTT.

This chain joins TRBV20-1 and TRBJ2-1; 11 bases map to TRBD2. Germline CDR1 DFQATT, CDR2 SNEGSKA (reference sequence). Germline trimming cut 5 bases from V and 8 bases from J; bases unmatched to any gene: 8. The CDR3 loop spans 14 amino acids. The CDR3 reads CSAFLAGGSYEQFF. In DNA form, the CDR3 reads TGCAGTGCTTTTCTAGCGGGAGGTAGCTATGAGCAGTTCTTC.

The chain uses TRBV27 and TRBJ2-7, with 9 bases that match TRBD2. Trimming cost V 3 bases and J 5 bases; bases outside gene matches: 17. The CDR3 contains 18 residues. Germline V lookup: CDR1 MNHEY, CDR2 SMNVEV (reference sequence). This CDR3 reads CASSLNPSNSGSIHEQYF. The CDR3 DNA sequence: TGTGCCAGCAGTTTGAACCCTAGTAATAGCGGGAGTATCCACGAGCAGTACTTC.

This clonotype appeared many times. The rearrangement links TRBV2 to TRBJ2-2, with unresolved D. V was clipped by 6 bases and J by 7 bases, with 12 bases between them. CDR1 is SNHLY, CDR2 FYNNEI, per germline. The CDR3 covers 13 residues. CDR3 amino acids: CASRGNGLGELFF. For the CDR3, the DNA is TGTGCCAGCAGGGGAAACGGTCTCGGGGAGCTGTTTTTT.

This rearrangement joins TRBV7-2 to TRBJ2-3, with D hard to call. The length of the CDR3 is 13 residues. The V gene's germline CDR1 is SGHTA and CDR2 FQGNSA. Trimming shortened V by 4 bases and J by 4 bases, and 9 bases separated the two germline ends. The CDR3 sequence is CASSSDRPDTQYF. The CDR3 DNA is TGTGCCAGCAGCTCCGATAGGCCAGATACGCAGTATTTT.

This clonotype was seen only a few times. The chain carries TRBV5-1 and TRBJ2-5, with 10 positions matching TRBD2. CDR1 is SGHRS, CDR2 YFSETQ, per germline. The CDR3 consists of 16 residues. J was trimmed by 4 bases and V by 0 bases; bases with no gene match: 6. In nucleotides, the CDR3 is TGCGCCAGCAGCTTGGAGCCAGCGGGAGGGGGAGAGACCCAGTACTTC. Amino acids: CASSLEPAGGGETQYF.

The gene calls are TRBV10-1 and TRBJ1-1; unclear D gene. CDR3 length: 9 residues. Trimming took off 6 bases at V and 10 bases at J, with 6 bases between the two ends. Germline V gene data show CDR1 as WNHNN and CDR2 as SYGVQD (reference sequence). CDR3 bases: TGCGCCAGCAGCGATCGAGCTTTCTTT. Its translation: CASSDRAFF.

The V call is TRBV9, the J call TRBJ2-5; D not resolved. V gave up 1 base and J gave up 1 base, with 5 bases separating them. Germline V gives CDR1 SGDLS, CDR2 YYNGEE. The CDR3 is 13 amino acids. CDR3 nucleotides: TGTGCCAGCAGCGTACACAGCCAAGAGACCCAGTACTTC. The encoded protein is CASSVHSQETQYF.